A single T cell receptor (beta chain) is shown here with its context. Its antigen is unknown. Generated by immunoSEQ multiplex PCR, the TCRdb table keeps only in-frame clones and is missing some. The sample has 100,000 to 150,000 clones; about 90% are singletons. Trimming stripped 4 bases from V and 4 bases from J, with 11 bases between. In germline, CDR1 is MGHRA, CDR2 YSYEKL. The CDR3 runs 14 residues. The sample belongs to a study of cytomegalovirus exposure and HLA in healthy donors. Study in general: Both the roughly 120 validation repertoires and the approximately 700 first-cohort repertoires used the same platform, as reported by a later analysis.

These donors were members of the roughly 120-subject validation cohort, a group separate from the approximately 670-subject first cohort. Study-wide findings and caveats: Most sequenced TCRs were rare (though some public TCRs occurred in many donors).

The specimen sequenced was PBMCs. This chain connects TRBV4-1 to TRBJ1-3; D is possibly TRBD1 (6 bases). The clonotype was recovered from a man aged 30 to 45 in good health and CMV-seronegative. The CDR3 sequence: CASSPHRAGNTIYF. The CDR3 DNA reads TGCGCCAGCAGCCCTCACAGGGCCGGAAACACCATATATTTT.